This entry is about one TCR beta chain. The data stem from a study of T-cell reconstitution after alpha-beta-depleted transplantation in children. A TCRbeta library incorporating unique molecular identifiers was prepared. TCRdb used MiXCR to reprocess the PCR reads, holding one entry per CDR3 protein. The profile shows about 690,000 distinct CDR3 sequences, over 15% of them singletons. Germline lookup yields CDR1 SGHTA and CDR2 FQGTGA. The trim removed 5 bases at V and 7 bases at J, leaving 12 bases unmatched. The CDR3 runs 15 residues. Specimen: PBMCs from the stem cell graft donor, collected from the stem cell graft. The source is a human donor who donated a stem cell graft to a child with acute myeloid leukemia. The chain combines TRBV7-3 with TRBJ2-5; 8 bases fit TRBD2. DNA of the CDR3: TGTGCCAGCAGCCTCAACGGGGGGGCTCATGGGACCCAGTACTTC. As protein: CASSLNGGAHGTQYF.